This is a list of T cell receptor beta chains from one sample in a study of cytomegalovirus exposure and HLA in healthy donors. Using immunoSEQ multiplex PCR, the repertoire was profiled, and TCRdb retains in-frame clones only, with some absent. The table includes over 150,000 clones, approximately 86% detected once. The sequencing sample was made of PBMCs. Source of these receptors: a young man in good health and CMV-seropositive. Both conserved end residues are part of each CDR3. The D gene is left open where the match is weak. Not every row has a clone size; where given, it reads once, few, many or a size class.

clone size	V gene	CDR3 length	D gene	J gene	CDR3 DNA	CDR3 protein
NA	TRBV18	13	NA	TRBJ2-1	TGTGCCAGCTCAGCCGGGGCCTACAATGAGCAGTTCTTC	CASSAGAYNEQFF
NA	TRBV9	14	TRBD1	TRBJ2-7	TGTGCCAGCAGCGAACAGGGGGGTACCTACGAGCAGTACTTC	CASSEQGGTYEQYF
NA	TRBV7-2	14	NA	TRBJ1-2	TGTGCCAGCAGCAATGCGGTCATTAACTATGGCTACACCTTC	CASSNAVINYGYTF
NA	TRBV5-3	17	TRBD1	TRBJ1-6	TGTGCCAGAAGCTTGCCCCACCCGACAGGGAGATACTCACCCCTCCACTTT	CARSLPHPTGRYSPLHF
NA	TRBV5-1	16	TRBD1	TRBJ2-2	TGCGCCAGCAGTCAACTGGGGACAGGTTCGGGCGGGGAGCTGTTTTTT	CASSQLGTGSGGELFF
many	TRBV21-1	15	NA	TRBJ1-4	TGTGCCAGCAGCCCCCGCCCCCACAGGGGTGGAGAACTGTTTTTT	CASSPRPHRGGELFF
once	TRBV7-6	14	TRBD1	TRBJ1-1	TGTGCCAGCAGCATGACAGGGAAGAACACTGAAGCTTTCTTT	CASSMTGKNTEAFF
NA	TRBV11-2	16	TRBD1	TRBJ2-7	TGTGCCAGCAGCAGAGTACCGGGACAGGGTCCTTTCGAGCAGTACTTC	CASSRVPGQGPFEQYF
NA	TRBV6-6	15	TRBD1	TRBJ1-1	TGTGCCAGCAGTACCGGGACAGCCAAGGTCGCTGAAGCTTTCTTT	CASSTGTAKVAEAFF
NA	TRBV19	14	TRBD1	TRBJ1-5	TGTGCCAGCGGAGGAGGAGGGGGCGAACAGCCCCAGCATTTT	CASGGGGGEQPQHF
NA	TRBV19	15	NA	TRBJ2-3	TGTGCCAGTAGTTCACGGGACACCCTCACAGATACGCAGTATTTT	CASSSRDTLTDTQYF
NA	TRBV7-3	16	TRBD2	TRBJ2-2	TGTGCCAGCAGCCCACGGACTAGCACGAACACCGGGGAGCTGTTTTTT	CASSPRTSTNTGELFF
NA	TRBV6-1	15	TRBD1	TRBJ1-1	TGTGCCACCACCCGGACAGGGGGCCTCTCGACTGAAGCTTTCTTT	CATTRTGGLSTEAFF
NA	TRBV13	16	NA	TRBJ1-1	TGTGCCAGCAGCTTAGGCAATGCGGCAGGGCGGCCTGAAGCTTTCTTT	CASSLGNAAGRPEAFF
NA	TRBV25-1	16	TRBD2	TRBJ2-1	TGTGCCAGCAGTGACCCGGGACTAGCGGGACCCAATGAGCAGTTCTTC	CASSDPGLAGPNEQFF
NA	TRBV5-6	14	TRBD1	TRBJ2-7	TGTGCCAGCAGATTCGGGACAGGGGGCTACGAGCAGTACTTC	CASRFGTGGYEQYF
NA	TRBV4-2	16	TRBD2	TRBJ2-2	TGTGCCAGCAGCCAAGAAGGGCGGGAGATCACCGGGGAGCTGTTTTTT	CASSQEGREITGELFF
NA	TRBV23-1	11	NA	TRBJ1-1	TGCGCCAGCAGCACAGGCCGAGAAGCTTTCTTT	CASSTGREAFF
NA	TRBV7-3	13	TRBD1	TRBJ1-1	TGTGCCAGCAGCTTTACAGGGGACACTGAAGCTTTCTTT	CASSFTGDTEAFF
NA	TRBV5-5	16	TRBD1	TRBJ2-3	TGTGCCAGCAGCGCACGGACAGGGGGCCTTGCAGATACGCAGTATTTT	CASSARTGGLADTQYF
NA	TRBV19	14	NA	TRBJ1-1	TGTGCCAGTAGTATCTGGGCGCCAAACACTGAAGCTTTCTTT	CASSIWAPNTEAFF
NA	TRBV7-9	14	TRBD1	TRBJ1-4	TGTGCCAGCAGCTTAGAGGGGGCTGCTGAAAAACTGTTTTTT	CASSLEGAAEKLFF
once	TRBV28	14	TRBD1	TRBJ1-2	TGTGCCAGCAGTACCACAGGGGGGGACTATGGCTACACCTTC	CASSTTGGDYGYTF
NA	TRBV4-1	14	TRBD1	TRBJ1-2	TGCGCCAGCAGCCAACCGGGACAGAACTATGGCTACACCTTC	CASSQPGQNYGYTF
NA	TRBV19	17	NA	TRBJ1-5	TGTGCCAGTAGTTTCCCTTTGGGCAGGGATAGCAATCAGCCCCAGCATTTT	CASSFPLGRDSNQPQHF
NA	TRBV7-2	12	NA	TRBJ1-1	TGTGCCAGCAGGCCACAGGGTTCCCGAGCTTTCTTT	CASRPQGSRAFF
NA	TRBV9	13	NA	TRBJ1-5	TGTGCCAGCAGCGAGAGGTCGGATCAGCCCCAGCATTTT	CASSERSDQPQHF
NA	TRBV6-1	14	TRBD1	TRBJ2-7	TGTGCCAGCAGGATGACAGGGGATGGGTACGAGCAGTACTTC	CASRMTGDGYEQYF
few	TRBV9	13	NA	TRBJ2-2	TGTGCCAGCAGTAATCAGGGGACCGGGGAGCTGTTTTTT	CASSNQGTGELFF
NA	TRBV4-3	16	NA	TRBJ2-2	TGCGCCAGCAGCCGAGCGGCGGTGTCCCCAACCGGGGAGCTGTTTTTT	CASSRAAVSPTGELFF
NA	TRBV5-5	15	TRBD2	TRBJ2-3	TGTGCCAGCAGCGGGGGGGTTCTACTCACAGATACGCAGTATTTT	CASSGGVLLTDTQYF
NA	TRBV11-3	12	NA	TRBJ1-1	TGTGCCAGCAGAGGAGTAAACACTGAAGCTTTCTTT	CASRGVNTEAFF
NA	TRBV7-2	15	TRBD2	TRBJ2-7	TGTGCCAGCAGCTCCCCTAGCGGGGGGGAGAACGAGCAGTACTTC	CASSSPSGGENEQYF
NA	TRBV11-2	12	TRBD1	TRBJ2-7	TGTGCCAGCGACTCCAGGGGGCTCGAGCAGTACTTC	CASDSRGLEQYF
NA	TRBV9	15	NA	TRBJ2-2	TGTGCCAGCAGCGTAGTGTCCGGGAACACCGGGGAGCTGTTTTTT	CASSVVSGNTGELFF
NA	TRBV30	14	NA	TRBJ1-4	TGTGCCTGGAGTGTTGGAGGAAACAATGAAAAACTGTTTTTT	CAWSVGGNNEKLFF
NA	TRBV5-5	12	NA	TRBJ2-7	TGTGCCAGCAGCTTCCTAGAGACCGAGCAGTACTTC	CASSFLETEQYF
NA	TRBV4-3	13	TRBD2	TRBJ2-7	TGCGCCAGCAGCCAAGTTGCGGGAGGCGAGCAGTACTTC	CASSQVAGGEQYF
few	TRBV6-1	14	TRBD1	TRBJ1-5	TGTGCCAGCACCCCGGGACAGGGAGGACAGCCCCAGCATTTT	CASTPGQGGQPQHF
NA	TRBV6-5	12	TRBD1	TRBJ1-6	TGTGCCAGCAGTCCTACAGGGGCACCCCTCCACTTT	CASSPTGAPLHF
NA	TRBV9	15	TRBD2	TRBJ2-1	TGTGCCAGCAGCGCGACTAGCGGCAACTACAATGAGCAGTTCTTC	CASSATSGNYNEQFF
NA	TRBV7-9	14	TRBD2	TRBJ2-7	TGTGCCAGCAGCTCCGATAGCGGGTACTACGAGCAGTACTTC	CASSSDSGYYEQYF
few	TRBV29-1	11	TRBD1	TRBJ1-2	TGCAGCGTTAGACAGGGCTATGGCTACACCTTC	CSVRQGYGYTF
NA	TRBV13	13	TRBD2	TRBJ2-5	TGTGCCAGCGCCTGGGGGGGCCAAGAGACCCAGTACTTC	CASAWGGQETQYF
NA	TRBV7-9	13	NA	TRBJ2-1	TGTGCCAGCAGGGGGGCTTCCTACAATGAGCAGTTCTTC	CASRGASYNEQFF
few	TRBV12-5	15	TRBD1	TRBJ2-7	TGTGCTAGTGGTGAGGGACAGGGGCGAGCCTACGAGCAGTACTTC	CASGEGQGRAYEQYF
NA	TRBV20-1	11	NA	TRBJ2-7	TGCAGTGGCGGATTCTCCTACGAGCAGTACTTC	CSGGFSYEQYF
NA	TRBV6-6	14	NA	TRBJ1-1	TGTGCCAGCAGTCCCAACAGGGTTGAAACTGAAGCTTTCTTT	CASSPNRVETEAFF
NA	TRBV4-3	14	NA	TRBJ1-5	TGCGCCAGCAGCCATCAGGGGATCAATCAGCCCCAGCATTTT	CASSHQGINQPQHF
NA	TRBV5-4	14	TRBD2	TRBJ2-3	TGTGCCAGCAGTGGGACTAGTTGGACAGATACGCAGTATTTT	CASSGTSWTDTQYF
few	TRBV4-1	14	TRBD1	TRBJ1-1	TGCGCCAGCAGCCAAGGGGACAGGAACACTGAAGCTTTCTTT	CASSQGDRNTEAFF
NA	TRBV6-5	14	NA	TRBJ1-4	TGTGCCAGCAGGCCGACAGGTTCCCGTGAAAAACTGTTTTTT	CASRPTGSREKLFF
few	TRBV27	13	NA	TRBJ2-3	TGTGCCACCTGGGGCCGAGTCCCCGATACGCAGTATTTT	CATWGRVPDTQYF